This T cell receptor (beta chain) emerged from a study of blood T cell repertoires in COVID-19. Libraries were prepared by immunoSEQ multiplex PCR; TCRdb keeps only in-frame clonotypes and omits some of them. The table includes approximately 190,000 clones, about 86% detected once. With 5 bases clipped from V and 4 bases from J, the junction kept 9 bases outside the gene matches. The length of the CDR3 is 15 residues. Per germline, CDR1 LNHDA and CDR2 SQIVND (reference sequence). The sequence was obtained from a man aged 25 to 45 with active or convalescent COVID-19. Sample: peripheral blood. The rearrangement uses TRBV19 and TRBJ2-3; 7 positions match TRBD1. The CDR3 coding sequence is TGTGCCAGTAGTGTAACAGGGACAGTTTCAGATACGCAGTATTTT. This gives the protein CASSVTGTVSDTQYF.